Described below is a single TCR beta chain sequence and its context. These data are taken from a study of technical replicates of blood from several donors. Clones were sequenced by immunoSEQ multiplex PCR, and TCRdb holds only the in-frame ones, with some missing. The repertoire has about 76,000 clones, 90% to 95% of them found once; the top ten carry about 0.4%. V shed 2 bases and J shed 4 bases, with 9 bases lying between them. The germline gives CDR1 LNHDA, CDR2 SQIVND (reference sequence). The CDR3 sequence is 13 residues long. This clonotype originated in a human donor in good health. The chain combines TRBV19 with TRBJ2-7; D gene unclear. Specimen: T cells isolated from PBMCs. CDR3 sequence (DNA): TGTGCCAGTAGTATACCTCCTTCGTACGAGCAGTACTTC. As protein: CASSIPPSYEQYF.